Presented here are 32 T cell receptor beta chains from one specimen sequenced in a study of blood T cell repertoires in COVID-19. The protocol was immunoSEQ multiplex PCR, while the TCRdb copy is restricted to in-frame clones and leaves out a portion. In the table there are about 81,000 clones, approximately 91% of which are singletons. The sample consisted of peripheral blood. The receptors come from a man between 70 and 80 years old with active or convalescent COVID-19.

V is TRBV5-1 and J is TRBJ1-1; TRBD1 matches at 7 bases. With 2 bases clipped from V and 4 bases from J, the junction kept 5 bases outside the gene matches. Looked up from germline, CDR1 is SGHRS and CDR2 is YFSETQ. The CDR3 is made up of 14 amino acids. The CDR3 DNA reads TGCGCCAGCAGCTTTACAGGGGTGGCCACTGAAGCTTTCTTT. It specifies CASSFTGVATEAFF.

This clone was found once. The J gene is TRBJ2-7, the V gene TRBV5-1; the D gene is possibly TRBD1 (7 bases). The V end was cut by 0 bases, the J end by 4 bases, with 17 bases between. The CDR3 covers 16 residues. Germline lookup yields CDR1 SGHRS and CDR2 YFSETQ. The CDR3 bases are TGCGCCAGCAGCTTGGCCGAGGCAGGGGGGTCTTACGAGCAGTACTTC. This codes for CASSLAEAGGSYEQYF.

The V gene is TRBV5-1, the J gene TRBJ2-1, with TRBD2 matching 11 bases. The junction had 6 bases not matched to a gene; V was cut back by 2 bases and J by 2 bases. The CDR3 sequence is 17 residues long. Germline CDR1 and CDR2: SGHRS and YFSETQ. In nucleotides, the CDR3 is TGCGCCAGCAGCTTCGGCCTAGCGGGGGGTACCTACAATGAGCAGTTCTTC. Its translation is CASSFGLAGGTYNEQFF.

The chain links TRBV19 to TRBJ2-2, with 8 nucleotides matching TRBD2. V gave up 3 bases and J gave up 2 bases; unmatched junction bases: 8. Germline values: CDR1 LNHDA, CDR2 SQIVND (reference sequence). CDR3 length: 17 residues. Written as DNA, the CDR3 is TGTGCCAGTAGTATCGGGGCCGGGGGGGCAAACACCGGGGAGCTGTTTTTT. Translated, it gives CASSIGAGGANTGELFF. The variable domain in full, with the rest retrieved from reference TRBV19 and TRBJ2-2, is DGGITQSPKYLFRKEGQNVTLSCEQNLNHDAMYWYRQDPGQGLRLIYYSQIVNDFQKGDIAEGYSVSREKKESFPLTVTSAQKNPTAFYLCASSIGAGGANTGELFFGEGSRLTVL.

The V gene is TRBV4-3, the J gene TRBJ1-4, with 7 bases matching TRBD1. The germline V gene has CDR1 LGHNA and CDR2 YSLEER. The CDR3 runs to 14 residues. The J segment lost 7 bases and the V segment lost 2 bases, leaving 4 bases of the junction unmatched. CDR3 amino acids: CASSQPGQAEKLFF. The DNA of the CDR3 is TGCGCCAGCAGCCAACCCGGACAGGCTGAAAAACTGTTTTTT.

J is TRBJ2-1 and V is TRBV18; no clear D gene. The CDR3 spans 14 residues. The germline V gene encodes CDR1 KGHSH and CDR2 LQKENI. V was shortened by 3 bases and J by 0 bases, with 6 bases between the two germline ends. CDR3 in DNA: TGTGCCAGCTCACCTTTGAGCTCCTACAATGAGCAGTTCTTC. Translating it yields CASSPLSSYNEQFF.

The CDR3 is CASSYGHGRGGQTDTQYF. As DNA, the CDR3 is TGTGCCAGCAGTTACGGTCATGGGCGGGGGGGCCAGACAGATACGCAGTATTTT. The chain is built from TRBV6-2 or TRBV6-3 and TRBJ2-3; 9 bases match TRBD2. This CDR3 spans 18 amino acids. V lost 2 bases to trimming and J lost 3 bases; unmatched junction nucleotides: 12. CDR1 and CDR2 from the germline V gene are MNHEY and SVGEGT.

The CDR3 region is CASDGTNYGYTF. The CDR3 DNA follows: TGTGCCAGCGACGGGACTAACTATGGCTACACCTTC. The chain recombines TRBV7-9 with TRBJ1-2, with D unclear. With 8 bases removed from V and 0 bases from J, the gap between germline ends came to 7 bases. The CDR3 is made up of 12 amino acids. Germline V gives CDR1 SEHNR, CDR2 FQNEAQ (reference sequence). The full variable domain, completed using reference TRBV7-9 and TRBJ1-2, is DTGVSQNPRHKITKRGQNVTFRCDPISEHNRLYWYRQTLGQGPEFLTYFQNEAQLEKSRLLSDRFSAERPKGSFSTLEIQRTEQGDSAMYLCASDGTNYGYTFGSGTRLTVV.

The gene calls are TRBV27 and TRBJ1-1; TRBD1 might be the D (6 bases). This CDR3 has 19 amino acids. Germline V CDR1 and CDR2: MNHEY, SMNVEV (reference sequence). The V end was cut by 2 bases, the J end by 2 bases, with 24 bases between. CDR3 sequence reads: CASSLEVSVQGTGNTEAFF. The DNA of the CDR3 is TGTGCCAGCAGTTTAGAGGTCTCTGTACAGGGTACGGGAAACACTGAAGCTTTCTTT.

V gene TRBV28 combines with J gene TRBJ1-4; 10 positions agree with TRBD1. The germline CDR1 and CDR2 sequences are MDHEN and SYDVKM. V was pared by 5 bases and J by 11 bases, with 11 bases of the junction left unmatched. The CDR3 has 15 residues. CDR3 loop: CASSPTLGQGSKLFF. The CDR3 DNA reads as TGTGCCAGCAGTCCCACCCTGGGACAGGGGTCCAAACTGTTTTTT.

The CDR3 DNA sequence: TGTGCCAGCAGCTTCGAGCCTAGGGGTCAGCCCCAGCATTTT. Translating it yields CASSFEPRGQPQHF. J is TRBJ1-5 and V is TRBV7-2; TRBD1 might be the D (5 bases). CDR3 length: 14 residues. Trimming removed 3 bases at V and 6 bases at J, with 12 bases between. CDR1 SGHTA and CDR2 FQGNSA come from the germline V gene. Looking up the rest from reference TRBV7-2 and TRBJ1-5 gives the full variable domain: GAGVSQSPSNKVTEKGKDVELRCDPISGHTALYWYRQSLGQGLEFLIYFQGNSAPDKSGLPSDRFSAERTGGSVSTLTIQRTQQEDSAVYLCASSFEPRGQPQHFGDGTRLSIL.

This rearrangement joins TRBV7-9 to TRBJ1-1; 9 nucleotides match TRBD1. There are 14 residues in the CDR3. Trimming cost V 5 bases and J 7 bases; bases outside gene matches: 8. In germline, CDR1 is SEHNR, CDR2 FQNEAQ (reference sequence). The CDR3 sequence is CASSLHGQGSEAFF. CDR3 nucleotides: TGTGCCAGCAGCCTCCATGGACAGGGGAGTGAAGCTTTCTTT.

This clone came up once. The rearrangement joins TRBV18 to TRBJ1-2; 11 nucleotides match TRBD1. V was pared by 4 bases and J by 7 bases, with 5 bases of the junction left unmatched. CDR3 size: 14 residues. The germline V gene has CDR1 KGHSH and CDR2 LQKENI. CDR3 in DNA: TGTGCCAGCTCACTTGGACAGGGGGCTTCTGGCTACACCTTC. Translation gives CASSLGQGASGYTF.

CDR3: CASSSSRGQVSYEQYF. The DNA for the CDR3 is TGTGCCAGCTCCTCCTCGAGGGGACAGGTCTCCTACGAGCAGTACTTC. The chain carries TRBV27 and TRBJ2-7, with 8 bases fitting TRBD1. CDR3 length equals 16 residues. With 8 bases clipped from V and 0 bases from J, the junction kept 12 bases outside the gene matches. CDR1 is MNHEY, CDR2 SMNVEV, per germline (reference sequence).

V usage is TRBV4-1 and J usage is TRBJ1-6; no clear D gene. The V and J ends lost 0 bases and 10 bases respectively, with 13 bases between them. This CDR3 comprises 15 residues. Germline V gene data show CDR1 as MGHRA and CDR2 as YSYEKL. CDR3 protein: CASSQEIGRRSPLHF. CDR3 DNA: TGCGCCAGCAGCCAAGAGATAGGTAGGAGATCACCCCTCCACTTT.

The V and J genes are TRBV18 and TRBJ2-1, with 8 bases identical to TRBD2. The CDR3 totals 17 residues. From germline, CDR1 is KGHSH and CDR2 LQKENI. J lost 2 bases, V lost 0 bases, and 6 bases had no gene match. The CDR3 protein is CASSPPPGLGPYNEQFF. CDR3 DNA sequence: TGTGCCAGCTCACCACCCCCGGGACTAGGACCCTACAATGAGCAGTTCTTC.

This clone was recorded once. J is TRBJ2-5 and V is TRBV19; TRBD1 might be the D (7 bases). Germline V gives CDR1 LNHDA, CDR2 SQIVND (reference sequence). The CDR3 contains 15 residues. Trimming shortened V by 6 bases and J by 3 bases, and 17 bases separated the two germline ends. CDR3 protein: CASSRGARVEETQYF. CDR3 nucleotide sequence: TGTGCCAGTAGCAGGGGGGCCCGGGTAGAAGAGACCCAGTACTTC. Filled out from reference TRBV19 and TRBJ2-5, the complete variable domain reads DGGITQSPKYLFRKEGQNVTLSCEQNLNHDAMYWYRQDPGQGLRLIYYSQIVNDFQKGDIAEGYSVSREKKESFPLTVTSAQKNPTAFYLCASSRGARVEETQYFGPGTRLLVL.

V gene TRBV3-1 (or the pseudogene TRBV3-2) combines with J gene TRBJ1-5; D uncertain. V shed 6 bases and J shed 3 bases, with 12 bases lying between them. The CDR3 covers 14 residues. Germline V gene lookup returns CDR1 LGHDT and CDR2 YNNKEL (reference sequence). CDR3 sequence: CASSPSGNNQPQHF. As DNA, the CDR3 is TGTGCCAGCAGTCCGTCGGGGAACAATCAGCCCCAGCATTTT.

This chain joins TRBV28 and TRBJ2-7, with 11 bases matching TRBD1. J gave up 4 bases and V 9 bases, and 8 bases lay outside the gene matches. Germline CDR1 is MDHEN and CDR2 is SYDVKM. The CDR3 is made up of 14 amino acids. In nucleotides, the CDR3 is TGTGCCAGTGTTTCCGGGACAGGGGGATACGAGCAGTACTTC. The encoded protein is CASVSGTGGYEQYF.

The genes are TRBV7-9 and TRBJ1-3, with D possibly matching TRBD1 (5 bases). Germline V gives CDR1 SEHNR, CDR2 FQNEAQ (reference sequence). The CDR3 is made up of 14 amino acids. Trimming left V 9 bases short and J 3 bases short, with 15 bases between. The CDR3 here is CARDQGTGGNTIYF. CDR3 in DNA: TGTGCCAGAGACCAGGGTACAGGTGGAAACACCATATATTTT.

J is TRBJ2-5 and V is TRBV7-9, with D possibly TRBD1 on 5 matching bases. Germline CDR1 SEHNR, CDR2 FQNEAQ (reference sequence). This CDR3 comprises 14 residues. V lost 6 bases, J lost 5 bases, and 16 bases lay in between. The chain's CDR3 is CASRKGSEVETQYF. The CDR3 coding sequence is TGTGCCAGCAGGAAGGGGTCTGAGGTGGAGACCCAGTACTTC.

V and J are TRBV4-1 and TRBJ2-2; 8 nucleotides match TRBD2. Trimming took 0 bases from V and 7 from J; bases not matched to a gene: 7. Germline V gives CDR1 MGHRA, CDR2 YSYEKL. The CDR3 extends over 16 amino acids. The CDR3 region is CASSQESSGFYGELFF. As DNA, the CDR3 is TGCGCCAGCAGCCAAGAATCTAGCGGGTTTTACGGGGAGCTGTTTTTT.

This clone is a singleton in its sample. This chain joins TRBV5-1 and TRBJ2-1, with 16 bases aligning to TRBD2. J gave up 6 bases and V 4 bases, and 7 bases lay outside the gene matches. The CDR3 is made up of 17 amino acids. Germline CDR1 is SGHRS and CDR2 is YFSETQ. In nucleotides, the CDR3 is TGCGCCAGCAGCCTGGGACTAGCGGGGGGGCCGGGCAATGAGCAGTTCTTC. This codes for CASSLGLAGGPGNEQFF.

The rearrangement links TRBV7-2 to TRBJ1-1; D is unclear. The CDR3 spans 13 residues. CDR1 and CDR2 (germline): SGHTA, FQGNSA. V gave up 0 bases and J gave up 8 bases, with 10 bases separating them. CDR3 loop: CASSLAITGEAFF. CDR3 DNA sequence: TGTGCCAGCAGCTTAGCGATCACGGGAGAAGCTTTCTTT.

This clone was seen more than once but under ten times. This rearrangement joins TRBV18 to TRBJ1-1, with D possibly matching TRBD1 (6 bases). From germline, CDR1 is KGHSH and CDR2 LQKENI. Trimming removed 2 bases at V and 1 base at J, with 14 bases between. The CDR3 has 16 residues. The CDR3 region has the DNA TGTGCCAGCTCACCAATTATCGGGGGGCAGAACACTGAAGCTTTCTTT. It translates to CASSPIIGGQNTEAFF.

The chain has TRBV5-5 and TRBJ1-4; 7 bases align to TRBD1. The CDR3 is 15 amino acids. Trimming removed 5 bases from V and 5 bases from J; junction bases left unmatched: 9. Per the germline V gene, CDR1 is SGHKS and CDR2 is YYEKEE (reference sequence). CDR3 nucleotide sequence: TGTGCCAGCAGACGACAACAGGGGAGGAATGAAAAACTGTTTTTT. Its translation: CASRRQQGRNEKLFF.

The chain carries TRBV19 and TRBJ2-2; D is undetermined. CDR3 length: 12 amino acids. V gave up 3 bases and J gave up 8 bases, with 7 bases separating them. CDR1 and CDR2 from the germline V gene are LNHDA and SQIVND (reference sequence). Here the CDR3 DNA reads TGTGCCAGTAGTATTTTCAAAGGGGAGCTGTTTTTT. This encodes CASSIFKGELFF.

The gene calls are TRBV4-1 and TRBJ2-3, with D possibly matching TRBD2 (7 bases). Trimming removed 0 bases from V and 3 bases from J, with 13 bases in between. Germline V gives CDR1 MGHRA, CDR2 YSYEKL. The CDR3 is made up of 16 amino acids. The CDR3 coding sequence is TGCGCCAGCAGCCAAGATCACGGGGGGCAGACAGATACGCAGTATTTT. Translated: CASSQDHGGQTDTQYF.

V gene TRBV5-1 combines with J gene TRBJ2-5; 10 bases line up with TRBD2. The junction had 2 bases not matched to a gene; V was cut back by 4 bases and J by 2 bases. From germline, CDR1 is SGHRS and CDR2 YFSETQ. The CDR3 runs to 14 residues. The chain's CDR3 is CASSISGGQETQYF. CDR3 in DNA: TGCGCCAGCAGCATTAGCGGGGGGCAAGAGACCCAGTACTTC.

The V call is TRBV19, the J call TRBJ1-5; D unclear. The CDR3 covers 15 residues. Looked up from germline, CDR1 is LNHDA and CDR2 is SQIVND (reference sequence). V lost 1 base, J lost 5 bases, and 12 bases lay in between. CDR3 residues: CASSIATRAHQPQHF. CDR3 coding DNA: TGTGCCAGTAGTATAGCGACGAGGGCCCATCAGCCCCAGCATTTT. The full variable domain, rest sourced from reference TRBV19 and TRBJ1-5, is DGGITQSPKYLFRKEGQNVTLSCEQNLNHDAMYWYRQDPGQGLRLIYYSQIVNDFQKGDIAEGYSVSREKKESFPLTVTSAQKNPTAFYLCASSIATRAHQPQHFGDGTRLSIL.

The chain has TRBV30 and TRBJ2-2; no clear D. CDR1 and CDR2 (germline): GTSNPN, SVGIG (reference sequence). CDR3 length: 13 amino acids. Trimming cost V 5 bases and J 6 bases, with 13 bases left between them. The CDR3 bases are TGTGCCTGGTCCCCCCTATCGTCCGGGGAGCTGTTTTTT. Its translation: CAWSPLSSGELFF.

The table lists this clone with a count of one. This chain links TRBV19 with TRBJ1-5, with 11 bases lining up with TRBD1. CDR3 length equals 19 residues. Germline CDR1 reads LNHDA; CDR2 reads SQIVND (reference sequence). V was clipped by 7 bases and J by 1 base; unmatched bases: 15. The CDR3 protein is CASTTLGGQGAESNQPQHF. CDR3 in DNA: TGTGCCAGTACTACGTTGGGTGGACAGGGGGCTGAGAGCAATCAGCCCCAGCATTTT.